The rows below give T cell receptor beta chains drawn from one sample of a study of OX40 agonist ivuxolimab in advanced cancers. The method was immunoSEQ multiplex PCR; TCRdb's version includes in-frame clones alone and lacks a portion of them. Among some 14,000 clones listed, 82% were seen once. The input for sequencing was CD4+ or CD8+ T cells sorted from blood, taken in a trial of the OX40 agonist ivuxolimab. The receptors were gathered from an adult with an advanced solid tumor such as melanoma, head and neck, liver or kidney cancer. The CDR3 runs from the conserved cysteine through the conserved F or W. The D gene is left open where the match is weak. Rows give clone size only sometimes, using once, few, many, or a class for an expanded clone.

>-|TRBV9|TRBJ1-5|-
CASSPGGSGNQPQHF
TGTGCCAGCAGCCCCGGAGGGTCTGGCAATCAGCCCCAGCATTTT
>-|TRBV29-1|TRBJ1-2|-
CSCNSFAASAANYGYTF
TGCAGCTGCAACTCGTTCGCCGCCTCCGCAGCTAACTATGGCTACACCTTC
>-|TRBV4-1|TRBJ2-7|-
CASSQVAGVFYEQYF
TGCGCCAGCAGCCAAGTGGCAGGAGTTTTCTACGAGCAGTACTTC
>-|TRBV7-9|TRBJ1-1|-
CASSPPITNTEAFF
TGTGCCAGCAGCCCCCCCATTACGAACACTGAAGCTTTCTTT
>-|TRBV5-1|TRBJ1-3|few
CASSWDTGNTIYF
TGCGCCAGCAGCTGGGACACTGGAAACACCATATATTTT
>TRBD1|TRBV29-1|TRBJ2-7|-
CSVGDSSYEQYF
TGCAGCGTAGGGGACAGCTCCTACGAGCAGTACTTC
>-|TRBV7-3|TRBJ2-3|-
CASSIGTADTQYF
TGTGCCAGCAGCATCGGGACGGCGGATACGCAGTATTTT
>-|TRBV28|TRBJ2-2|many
CASSSDQNTGELFF
TGTGCCAGCAGTTCGGACCAAAACACCGGGGAGCTGTTTTTT
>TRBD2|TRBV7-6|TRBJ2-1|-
CASSFLAGGPDEQFF
TGTGCCAGCAGCTTCCTAGCGGGGGGGCCCGATGAGCAGTTCTTC
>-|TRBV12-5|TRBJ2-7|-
CASAPGHTYEQYF
TGTGCTAGTGCCCCAGGACATACCTACGAGCAGTACTTC
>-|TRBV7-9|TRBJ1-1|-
CASSLARKGLTEAFF
TGTGCCAGCAGCTTAGCGCGTAAGGGGCTGACTGAAGCTTTCTTT
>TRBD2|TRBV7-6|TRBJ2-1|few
CASSLALREAEQFF
TGTGCCAGCAGCTTAGCCTTGCGGGAGGCAGAGCAGTTCTTC
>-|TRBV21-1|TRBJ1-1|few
CASSYMLATHRTEAFF
TGTGCCAGCAGTTATATGCTAGCTACACATCGCACTGAAGCTTTCTTT
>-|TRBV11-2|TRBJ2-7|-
CASSSGSYEQYF
TGTGCCAGCAGCTCCGGGTCCTACGAGCAGTACTTC
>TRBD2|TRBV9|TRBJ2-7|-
CASSPGGAYEQYF
TGTGCCAGCAGCCCCGGGGGGGCCTACGAGCAGTACTTC